Included here is one TCR beta chain sequence, with context. Its antigen is currently unknown. Germline loops: CDR1 LGHNT, CDR2 FRNRAP. The CDR3 has 15 residues. Germline trimming cut 1 base from V and 4 bases from J; bases unmatched to any gene: 2. This record belongs to a study of T cell responses to AZD1222 COVID-19 vaccine. Overall study context: Pooled together were second doses at about 4 or about 12 weeks. Overall study findings and caveats: Mapped onto spike, vaccine-associated CD4 TCRs spanned it and were dominant at 160-218 and 743-854. Spike-specific TCRs gained breadth and depth after people received two AZD1222 doses.

TCRdb's table, derived via immunoSEQ multiplex PCR, lists solely in-frame clones and lacks some. This table holds approximately 180,000 clones, over 80% found once. Sequenced material: peripheral blood, taken on day 0 of AZD1222 vaccination. The receptor was isolated from an adult in good health. The V call is TRBV12-5, the J call TRBJ1-2; the match to TRBD1 covers 11 bases. The CDR3: CASGLGTGGGYGYTF. In nucleotides, the CDR3 is TGTGCTAGTGGTTTGGGGACAGGGGGCGGCTATGGCTACACCTTC.